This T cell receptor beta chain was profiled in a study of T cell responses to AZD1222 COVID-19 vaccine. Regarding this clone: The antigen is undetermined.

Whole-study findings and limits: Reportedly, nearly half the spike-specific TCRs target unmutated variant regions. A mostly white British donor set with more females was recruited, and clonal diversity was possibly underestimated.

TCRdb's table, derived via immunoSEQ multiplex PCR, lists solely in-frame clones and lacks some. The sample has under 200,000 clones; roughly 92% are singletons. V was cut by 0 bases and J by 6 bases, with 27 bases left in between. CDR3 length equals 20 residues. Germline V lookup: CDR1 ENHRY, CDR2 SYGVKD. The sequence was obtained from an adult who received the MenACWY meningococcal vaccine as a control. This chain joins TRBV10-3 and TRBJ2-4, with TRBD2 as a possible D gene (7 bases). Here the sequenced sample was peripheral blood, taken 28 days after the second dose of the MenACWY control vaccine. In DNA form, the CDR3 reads TGTGCCATCAGTGAGTCGGGGAGGGGGACATCGCTTGGCCCCCCAAACATTCAGTACTTC. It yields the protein CAISESGRGTSLGPPNIQYF.